This T cell receptor beta chain was sequenced during a study of blood T cell repertoires in COVID-19. Across the study: The origin of the acute and convalescent COVID-19 samples was the United States, Italy and Spain. PBMCs, B-cell-depleted T cells, or T cells were the source of the cDNA or gDNA that made up the material.

The CDR3 consists of 16 residues. With 3 bases clipped from V and 4 bases from J, the junction kept 9 bases outside the gene matches. CDR1 DFQATT and CDR2 SNEGSKA come from the germline V gene (reference sequence). Authors' methods: For nucleated cells, counts were estimated from reference gene primer amplification. Data came from immunoSEQ multiplex PCR; TCRdb stores just in-frame clones and leaves some out. Clonal size and the V and J genes are those of that table, whereas D and trimming came from the DNA. This table holds 53,000 or so clones, about three quarters found once. J is TRBJ2-3 and V is TRBV20-1; the match to TRBD2 covers 11 bases. This TCR was recovered from a man between 65 and 85 years old with active or convalescent COVID-19. The source material was peripheral blood. The CDR3 DNA sequence: TGCAGTGCTAGTATTAGCGGGAGGGCCCGCCCAGATACGCAGTATTTT. It translates to CSASISGRARPDTQYF.